The T cell receptor (beta chain) under discussion was sequenced for a study of T-cell reconstitution after alpha-beta-depleted transplantation in children. Findings and caveats of the study: A year post-transplant, T-cell counts and diversity derived mostly from newly produced T cells.

For TCRbeta, the library was prepared with unique molecular identifiers. One entry per CDR3 protein results from TCRdb running MiXCR on the PCR reads. In the table there are a few hundred thousand distinct CDR3 sequences, around 25% of which are singletons. Only a few counts were recorded for this clonotype. Its antigen is not known. The receptor's source is a female patient aged 2-10 years who had a stem cell transplant for congenital amegakaryocytic thrombocytopenia, so the T cells may come from the graft donor. The material sequenced was PBMCs, mostly from graft donor cells, taken 360 days after TCRalphabeta/CD19-depleted stem cell transplant.

CDR3 region: CASSSGTANSPLHF. CDR3 sequence (DNA): TGTGCCAGCAGTTCCGGGACAGCTAATTCACCCCTCCACTTT. The chain links TRBV7-2 to TRBJ1-6, with 7 bases matching TRBD1. V gave up 6 bases and J gave up 6 bases; unmatched junction bases: 5. The CDR3 extends over 14 amino acids. The germline V gene encodes CDR1 SGHTA and CDR2 FQGNSA.